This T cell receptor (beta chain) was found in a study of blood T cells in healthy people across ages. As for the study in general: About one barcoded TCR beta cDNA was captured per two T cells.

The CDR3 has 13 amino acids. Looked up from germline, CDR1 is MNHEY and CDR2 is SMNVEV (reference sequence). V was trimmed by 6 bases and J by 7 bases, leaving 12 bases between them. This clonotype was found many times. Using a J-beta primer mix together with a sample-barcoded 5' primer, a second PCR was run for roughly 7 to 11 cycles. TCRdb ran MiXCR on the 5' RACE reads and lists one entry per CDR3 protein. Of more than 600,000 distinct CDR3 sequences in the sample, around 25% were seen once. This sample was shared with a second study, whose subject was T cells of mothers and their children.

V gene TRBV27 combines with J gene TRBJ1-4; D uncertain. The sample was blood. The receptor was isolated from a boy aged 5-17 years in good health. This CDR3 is CASSRRSFEKLFF. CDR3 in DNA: TGTGCCAGCAGCCGACGTAGTTTTGAAAAACTGTTTTTT.